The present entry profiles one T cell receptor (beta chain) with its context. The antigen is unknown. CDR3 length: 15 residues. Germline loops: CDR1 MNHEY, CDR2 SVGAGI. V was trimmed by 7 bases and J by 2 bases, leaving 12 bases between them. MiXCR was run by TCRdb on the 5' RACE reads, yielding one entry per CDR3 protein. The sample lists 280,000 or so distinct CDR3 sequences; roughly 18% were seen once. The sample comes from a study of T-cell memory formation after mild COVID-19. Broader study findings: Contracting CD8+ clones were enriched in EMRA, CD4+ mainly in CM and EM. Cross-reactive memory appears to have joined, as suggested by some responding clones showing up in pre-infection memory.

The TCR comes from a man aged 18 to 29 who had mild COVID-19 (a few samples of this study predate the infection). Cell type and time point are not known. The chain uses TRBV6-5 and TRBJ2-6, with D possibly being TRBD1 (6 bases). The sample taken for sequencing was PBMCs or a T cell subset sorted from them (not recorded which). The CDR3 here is CASNTGSAGANVLTF. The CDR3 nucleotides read TGTGCCAGCAACACAGGGTCGGCTGGGGCCAACGTCCTGACTTTC.